Shown below are 19 T cell receptor beta chains from a single sample sequenced in a study of blood T cells in healthy people across ages (dated by TCRdb to 2015 to 2017). Library construction relied on 5' RACE. Reads for this sample came from an Illumina HiSeq 2500. The second PCR ran for roughly 7 to 12 cycles and used a J-beta primer mix along with a sample-barcoded 5' primer. Using fastp trimming at Q25 and MiXCR clonotype assembly, TCRdb reanalyzed the public sequencing data and kept in-frame beta chains. Rows with a matching CDR3 protein are joined into one entry that keeps the most common DNA and genes. The sample records roughly 1.5 million distinct CDR3 sequences, less than 45% of which are singletons. Together, the top ten hold approximately 4% of the sample. Specimen: blood. These receptors were obtained from a woman aged 18 to 35 in good health.

The gene calls are TRBV28 and TRBJ2-1; perhaps TRBD2 as D (6 bases). Trimming took off 6 bases at V and 10 bases at J, with 25 bases between the two ends. CDR1 is MDHEN, CDR2 SYDVKM, per germline. The CDR3 is 16 amino acids. The CDR3 spells CASSPPLAGSLYEQFF. In DNA, the CDR3 is TGTGCCAGCAGCCCCCCTTTGGCGGGAAGTCTGTACGAGCAGTTCTTC.

This clonotype was detected a few times. This chain uses TRBV3-1 with TRBJ2-5; D is unclear. V shed 1 base and J shed 1 base, with 7 bases lying between them. Germline V gene lookup returns CDR1 LGHDT and CDR2 YNNKEL (reference sequence). The CDR3 loop spans 14 amino acids. In DNA, the CDR3 is TGTGCCAGCAGCCAAGGCCCGGGCCAAGAGACCCAGTACTTC. It yields the protein CASSQGPGQETQYF.

CDR3 coding DNA: TGCGCCAGCAGCCATCTGACTTCTGGGGCCAACGTCCTGACTTTC. It is translated as CASSHLTSGANVLTF. The chain is built from TRBV4-1 and TRBJ2-6; D is unclear. The germline V and J ends were trimmed by 3 bases and 1 base, with 7 bases remaining between them. This CDR3 region has 15 residues. CDR1 MGHRA and CDR2 YSYEKL come from the germline V gene.

Concerning this clonotype: At one of its ends the junction is not consistent with the germline gene, which may arise from a read error. V gene TRBV7-9 combines with J gene TRBJ1-1; D not resolved. Germline V CDR1 and CDR2: SEHNR, FQNEAQ (reference sequence). This CDR3 has 14 residues. The CDR3 is CASSLGSMNAEAFF. The CDR3 region has the DNA TGTGCCAGCAGCTTAGGGTCAATGAACGCTGAAGCTTTCTTT.

This clonotype was found many times. This sequence joins TRBV5-1 and TRBJ2-1; 12 bases map to TRBD2. CDR1 SGHRS and CDR2 YFSETQ come from the germline V gene. With 4 bases clipped from V and 4 bases from J, the junction kept 6 bases outside the gene matches. The CDR3 consists of 16 residues. The CDR3 sequence is CASSPDLAGGYNEQFF. CDR3 nucleotides: TGCGCCAGCAGCCCAGATCTAGCGGGAGGGTACAATGAGCAGTTCTTC.

The chain carries TRBV27 and TRBJ2-7; 14 bases agree with TRBD2. J was trimmed by 0 bases and V by 7 bases; bases with no gene match: 11. Germline lookup yields CDR1 MNHEY and CDR2 SMNVEV (reference sequence). The CDR3 is 18 residues long. The CDR3 DNA reads TGTGCCAGCACCCGACTTGGACTAGCGGGAGGCAACTCCTACGAGCAGTACTTC. It encodes CASTRLGLAGGNSYEQYF.

The V and J genes are TRBV6-5 and TRBJ2-3, with a possible D match to TRBD1 (6 bases). The germline V gene encodes CDR1 MNHEY and CDR2 SVGAGI. The CDR3 loop spans 12 amino acids. The CDR3 here is CATQGQSDTQYF. CDR3 coding DNA: TGTGCTACGCAAGGACAGTCTGATACGCAGTATTTT.

This rearrangement joins TRBV12-3 or TRBV12-4 to TRBJ1-3; D gene ambiguous. Trimming took off 7 bases at V and 7 bases at J, with 17 bases between the two ends. This CDR3 spans 14 amino acids. The CDR3 region is CASKTLAGTNTIYF. In DNA, the CDR3 is TGTGCCAGCAAAACATTAGCGGGAACCAACACCATATATTTT.

This clonotype appeared a few times. This sequence joins TRBV29-1 and TRBJ2-3; D possibly corresponds to TRBD1 (6 bases). This CDR3 has 13 residues. Germline CDR1 SQVTM, CDR2 ANQGSEA. Between the trimmed V and J ends, which lost 4 bases and 0 bases, there was a span of 8 bases. The CDR3 sequence is CSVGQGSTDTQYF. The DNA for the CDR3 is TGCAGCGTTGGTCAGGGGAGCACAGATACGCAGTATTTT.

V gene TRBV24-1 combines with J gene TRBJ2-1, with 9 bases that match TRBD2. The length of the CDR3 is 15 residues. The V and J ends lost 4 bases and 5 bases, in that order; junction bases with no gene match: 5. Germline V CDR1 and CDR2: KGHDR, SFDVKD. The CDR3 DNA reads as TGTGCCACCAGTGACCCCAGGACTAGCGACAATGAGCAGTTCTTC. It yields the protein CATSDPRTSDNEQFF.

The rearrangement links TRBV6-2 or TRBV6-3 to TRBJ2-5, with D possibly TRBD2 on 5 matching bases. Germline CDR1 MNHEY, CDR2 SVGEGT. The CDR3 contains 15 residues. Trimming cost V 2 bases and J 5 bases, with 15 bases left between them. The CDR3 reads CASSYPGIRSETQYF. CDR3 DNA: TGTGCCAGCAGTTACCCGGGGATAAGATCTGAGACCCAGTACTTC.

In regard to this clonotype: Because the CDR3 is missing its conserved closing phenylalanine or tryptophan, this is likely a read error. The chain joins TRBV12-3 or TRBV12-4 to TRBJ1-1; a weak D match, TRBD1 (5 bases). V gave up 8 bases and J gave up 2 bases, with 12 bases separating them. This CDR3 has 13 amino acids. CDR3 loop: CASPQGGNTEAFY. The CDR3 DNA reads TGTGCCAGCCCCCAGGGAGGAAACACTGAAGCTTTCTAT.

There are a few counts of this clonotype. The chain carries TRBV29-1 and TRBJ2-1; 10 bases match TRBD2. V was clipped by 8 bases and J by 2 bases; unmatched bases: 15. The CDR3 loop spans 17 amino acids. CDR1 is SQVTM, CDR2 ANQGSEA, per germline. CDR3 bases: TGCAGCATCTCGGGTAAGAAAGCGGGAGGGCCCTACAATGAGCAGTTCTTC. Translation: CSISGKKAGGPYNEQFF.

This clonotype has a handful of counts. The V and J genes are TRBV9 and TRBJ2-3, with D tentatively TRBD1 (5 bases). The V end was cut by 0 bases, the J end by 0 bases, with 8 bases between. This CDR3 spans 15 amino acids. Germline CDR1 is SGDLS and CDR2 is YYNGEE. CDR3: CASSVEGASTDTQYF. In DNA form, the CDR3 reads TGTGCCAGCAGCGTAGAAGGGGCTAGCACAGATACGCAGTATTTT.

The chain couples TRBV6-2 or TRBV6-3 to TRBJ1-5; 7 bases match TRBD1. The CDR3 totals 15 residues. The germline CDR1 and CDR2 sequences are MNHEY and SVGEGT. Trimming at V came to 0 bases and at J to 7 bases, leaving 6 bases not matched to a gene. The CDR3 here is CASSYSRGGYQPQHF. The CDR3 DNA reads TGTGCCAGCAGTTACTCCAGGGGGGGATACCAGCCCCAGCATTTT.

This rearrangement joins TRBV9 to TRBJ2-3, with D perhaps assigned TRBD1 or TRBD2 (6 bases each). The CDR3 is 16 residues long. Per germline, CDR1 SGDLS and CDR2 YYNGEE. V lost 0 bases to trimming and J lost 5 bases, with 16 bases between them. In nucleotides, the CDR3 is TGTGCCAGCAGCGTAGACGACTGGGGGGCTGGAGATACGCAGTATTTT. Translating gives CASSVDDWGAGDTQYF.

This clonotype was found a few times. The DNA for the CDR3 is TGTGCCAGCAGCCGCCCGGCTGGCACAGATACGCAGTATTTT. Amino acid sequence: CASSRPAGTDTQYF. This chain links TRBV7-2 with TRBJ2-3; D unresolved. In germline, CDR1 is SGHTA, CDR2 FQGNSA. Trimming pared 5 bases from V and 1 base from J, leaving 10 bases between. The CDR3 consists of 14 residues.

This clonotype was counted only a few times. CDR3 bases: TGTGCCAGCAGTTACCTCGGGAACGGGGACGACAATGAGCAGTTCTTC. As protein: CASSYLGNGDDNEQFF. The V call is TRBV6-5, the J call TRBJ2-1; TRBD1 or TRBD2 may be the D gene (5 bases each). Trimming shortened V by 2 bases and J by 5 bases, and 16 bases separated the two germline ends. CDR3 size: 16 residues. Germline loops: CDR1 MNHEY, CDR2 SVGAGI.

This clonotype has a single count. This chain connects TRBV9 to TRBJ2-2; D not resolved. The V end was cut by 2 bases, the J end by 0 bases, with 8 bases between. Germline values: CDR1 SGDLS, CDR2 YYNGEE. The CDR3 has 15 amino acids. The CDR3: CASSVLQTNTGELFF. CDR3 bases: TGTGCCAGCAGCGTGTTACAGACGAACACCGGGGAGCTGTTTTTT.